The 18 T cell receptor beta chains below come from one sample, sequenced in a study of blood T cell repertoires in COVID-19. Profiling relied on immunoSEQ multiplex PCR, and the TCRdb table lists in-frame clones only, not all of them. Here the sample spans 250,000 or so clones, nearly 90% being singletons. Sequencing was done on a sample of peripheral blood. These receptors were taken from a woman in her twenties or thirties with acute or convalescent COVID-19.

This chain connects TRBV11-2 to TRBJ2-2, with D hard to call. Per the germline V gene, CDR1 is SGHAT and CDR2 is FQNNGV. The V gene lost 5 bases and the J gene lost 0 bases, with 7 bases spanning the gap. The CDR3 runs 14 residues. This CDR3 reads CASSPTANTGELFF. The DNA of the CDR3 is TGTGCCAGCAGCCCGACTGCGAACACCGGGGAGCTGTTTTTT.

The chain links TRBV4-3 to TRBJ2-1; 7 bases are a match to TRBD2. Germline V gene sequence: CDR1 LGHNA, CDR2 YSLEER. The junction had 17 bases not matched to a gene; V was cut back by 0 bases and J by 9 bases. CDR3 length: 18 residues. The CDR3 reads CASSQDVSSGYGTGEQFF. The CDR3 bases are TGCGCCAGCAGCCAAGACGTTAGTAGCGGGTACGGAACTGGTGAGCAGTTCTTC.

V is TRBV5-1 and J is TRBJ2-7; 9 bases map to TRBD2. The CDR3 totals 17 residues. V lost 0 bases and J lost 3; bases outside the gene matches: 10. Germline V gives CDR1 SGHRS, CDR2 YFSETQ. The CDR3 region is CASSLAPGLAGRYEQYF. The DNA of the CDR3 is TGCGCCAGCAGCTTGGCCCCCGGGCTAGCGGGACGCTACGAGCAGTACTTC.

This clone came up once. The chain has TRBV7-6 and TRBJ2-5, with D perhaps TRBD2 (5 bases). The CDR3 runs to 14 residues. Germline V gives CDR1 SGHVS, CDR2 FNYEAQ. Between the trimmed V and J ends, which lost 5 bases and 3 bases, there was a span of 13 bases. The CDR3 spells CASSTLVGEETQYF. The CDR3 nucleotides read TGTGCCAGCAGCACACTAGTCGGCGAAGAGACCCAGTACTTC.

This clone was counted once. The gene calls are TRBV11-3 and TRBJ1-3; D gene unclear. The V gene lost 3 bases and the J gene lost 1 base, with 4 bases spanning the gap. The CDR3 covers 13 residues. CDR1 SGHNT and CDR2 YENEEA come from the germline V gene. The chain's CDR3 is CASSFRSGNTIYF. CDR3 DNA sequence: TGTGCCAGCAGCTTTAGATCTGGAAACACCATATATTTT.

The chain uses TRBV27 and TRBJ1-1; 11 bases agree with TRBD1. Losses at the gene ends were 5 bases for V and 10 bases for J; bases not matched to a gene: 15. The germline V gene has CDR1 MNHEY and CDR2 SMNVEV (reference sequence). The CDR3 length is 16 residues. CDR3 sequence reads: CASSRTRDRGASGAFF. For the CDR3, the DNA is TGTGCCAGCAGTCGAACGCGGGACAGGGGGGCGAGTGGAGCTTTCTTT.

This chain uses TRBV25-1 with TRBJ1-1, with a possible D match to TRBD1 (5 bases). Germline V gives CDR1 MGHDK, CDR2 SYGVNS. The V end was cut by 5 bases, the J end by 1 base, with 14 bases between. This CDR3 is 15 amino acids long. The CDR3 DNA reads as TGTGCCAGCAGTAATAAGGGGATGGGGAACACTGAAGCTTTCTTT. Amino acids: CASSNKGMGNTEAFF.

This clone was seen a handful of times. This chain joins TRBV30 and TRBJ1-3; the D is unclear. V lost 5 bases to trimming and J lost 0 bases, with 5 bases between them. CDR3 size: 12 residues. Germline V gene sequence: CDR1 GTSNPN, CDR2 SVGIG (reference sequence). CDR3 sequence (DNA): TGTGCCTGGGCACTCTCTGGAAACACCATATATTTT. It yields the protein CAWALSGNTIYF. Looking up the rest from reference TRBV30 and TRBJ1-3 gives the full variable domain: SQTIHQWPATLVQPVGSPLSLECTVEGTSNPNLYWYRQAAGRGLQLLFYSVGIGQISSEVPQNLSASRPQDRQFILSSKKLLLSDSGFYLCAWALSGNTIYFGEGSWLTVV.

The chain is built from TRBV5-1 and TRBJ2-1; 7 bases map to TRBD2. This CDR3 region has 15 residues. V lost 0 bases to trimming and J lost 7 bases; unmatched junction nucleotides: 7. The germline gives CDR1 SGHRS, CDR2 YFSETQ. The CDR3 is CASSLGLADLNEQFF. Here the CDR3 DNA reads TGCGCCAGCAGCTTGGGCCTAGCGGATTTGAATGAGCAGTTCTTC.

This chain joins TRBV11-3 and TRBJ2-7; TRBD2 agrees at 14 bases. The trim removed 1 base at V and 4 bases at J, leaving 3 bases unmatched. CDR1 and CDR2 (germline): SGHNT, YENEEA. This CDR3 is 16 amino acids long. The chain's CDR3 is CASSLVGTSGRYEQYF. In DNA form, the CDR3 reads TGTGCCAGCAGCTTAGTCGGGACTAGCGGGAGATACGAGCAGTACTTC.

CDR3 in amino acids: CASSKKLGTGCGDTQYF. As DNA, the CDR3 is TGTGCCAGCAGCAAGAAGTTAGGCACAGGGTGTGGAGATACGCAGTATTTT. V gene TRBV21-1 combines with J gene TRBJ2-3; the table's TRBD1 call for D was not verified on the DNA. TRBV21-1 is marked as a pseudogene. The CDR3 length is 17 residues.

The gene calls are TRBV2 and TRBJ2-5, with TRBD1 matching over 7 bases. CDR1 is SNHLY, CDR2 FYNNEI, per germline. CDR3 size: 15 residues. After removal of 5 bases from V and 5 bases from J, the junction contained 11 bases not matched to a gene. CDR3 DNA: TGTGCCAGCAGTTCAGACAGGGACACACTTGAGACCCAGTACTTC. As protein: CASSSDRDTLETQYF.

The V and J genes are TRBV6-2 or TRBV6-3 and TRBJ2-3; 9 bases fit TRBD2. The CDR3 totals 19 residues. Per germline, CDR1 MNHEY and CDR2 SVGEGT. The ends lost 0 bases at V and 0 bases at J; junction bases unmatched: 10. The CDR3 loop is CASSYSRSLAGRSTDTQYF. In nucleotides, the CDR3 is TGTGCCAGCAGTTACTCGAGGTCGCTAGCGGGAAGGAGCACAGATACGCAGTATTTT.

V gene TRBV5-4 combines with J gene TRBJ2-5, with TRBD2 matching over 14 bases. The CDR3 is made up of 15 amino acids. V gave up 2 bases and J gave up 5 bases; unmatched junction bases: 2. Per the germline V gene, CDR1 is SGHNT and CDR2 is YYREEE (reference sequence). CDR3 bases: TGTGCCAGCAGCTTAAGGACTAGCGGGAGGGAGACCCAGTACTTC. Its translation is CASSLRTSGRETQYF.

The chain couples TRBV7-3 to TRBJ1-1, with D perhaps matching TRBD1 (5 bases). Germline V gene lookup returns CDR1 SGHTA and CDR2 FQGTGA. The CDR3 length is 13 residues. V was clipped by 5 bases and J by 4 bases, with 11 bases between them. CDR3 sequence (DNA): TGTGCCAGCAGCCCCGGGGGGAGCACTGAAGCTTTCTTT. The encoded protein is CASSPGGSTEAFF.

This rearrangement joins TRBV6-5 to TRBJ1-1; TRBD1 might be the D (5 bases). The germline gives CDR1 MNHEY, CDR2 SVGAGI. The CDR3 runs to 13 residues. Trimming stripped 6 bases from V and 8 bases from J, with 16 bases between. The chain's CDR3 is CASSAPQTVEAFF. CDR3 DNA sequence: TGTGCCAGCAGCGCCCCCCAGACAGTAGAAGCTTTCTTT.

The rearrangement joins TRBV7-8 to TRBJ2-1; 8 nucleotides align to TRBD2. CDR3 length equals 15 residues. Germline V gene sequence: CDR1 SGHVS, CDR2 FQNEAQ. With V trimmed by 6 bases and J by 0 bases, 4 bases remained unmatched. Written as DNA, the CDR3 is TGTGCCAGCAGTCAGAGCGGGAGCTCCTACAATGAGCAGTTCTTC. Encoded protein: CASSQSGSSYNEQFF. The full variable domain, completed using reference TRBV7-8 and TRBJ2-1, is GAGVSQSPRYKVAKRGQDVALRCDPISGHVSLFWYQQALGQGPEFLTYFQNEAQLDKSGLPSDRFFAERPEGSVSTLKIQRTQQEDSAVYLCASSQSGSSYNEQFFGPGTRLTVL.

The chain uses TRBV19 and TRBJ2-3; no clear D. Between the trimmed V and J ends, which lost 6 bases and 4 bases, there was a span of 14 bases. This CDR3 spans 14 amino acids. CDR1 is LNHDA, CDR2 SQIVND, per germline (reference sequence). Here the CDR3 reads CASRASREADTQYF. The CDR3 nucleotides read TGTGCCAGTAGGGCCTCGCGAGAGGCAGATACGCAGTATTTT.